This entry describes one T cell receptor (beta chain). Its antigen is currently unknown. The data were taken from a study of shared clonotypes between healthy human individuals. Across the study: Each donor contributed plates that comprised three CD4 naive, three CD4 memory, two CD8 naive and one CD8 memory.

Sequencing used immunoSEQ multiplex PCR; TCRdb keeps in-frame clones, though not all of them. The data hold about 690,000 clones, with around 91% observed a single time. Overall study findings and caveats: Clonotypes shared by all four sorted-subset donors had higher generation probabilities than non-shared clonotypes.

Germline V gene lookup returns CDR1 SGDLS and CDR2 YYNGEE. This CDR3 region has 15 residues. The trim removed 3 bases at V and 7 bases at J, leaving 12 bases unmatched. The origin of this receptor is a man between 18 and 29 years old in good health. Some clones in this sample may be carry-over from other donors' samples. Material: memory CD8+ T cells from PBMCs. Indicated subset: CD45RO+ cells pooled with CCR7-negative TemRA cells. J is TRBJ2-7 and V is TRBV9; the match to TRBD1 covers 8 bases. The CDR3 here is CASSEAGTGVGEQYF. Written as DNA, the CDR3 is TGTGCCAGCAGCGAAGCCGGGACAGGAGTTGGGGAGCAGTACTTC.